This TCR beta chain was captured by sequencing in a study of blood T cells in healthy people across ages (dated by TCRdb to about 2015). Context from the whole study: In model experiments, template switching captured about one uniquely barcoded TCR beta cDNA molecule for every two T cells. To track age-related changes in TCR beta repertoire diversity, the study relied on deep sequencing normalized with unique cDNA molecular identifiers. The donors were divided into four age groups: young (average around 15 years), middle-aged (approximately 39), aged (approximately 62) and long-lived (more than 75). To avoid experimental bias, donors of different ages were randomly spread across the sequencing lanes. Using the same blood draw, the study looked at two additional independent replicas of 1 million unique cDNA reads for two donors, one aged 18 to 30 and the other aged 80 or older.

Donors were around 37 systemically healthy Caucasian individuals from Russia aged roughly 6 to 90 years. Each donor gave roughly 9.5 milliliters of peripheral blood, collected into EDTA-treated Vacutainer tubes. Ficoll-Paque density-gradient centrifugation was used to isolate PBMCs, with at least 7 million per sample. Trizol reagent was used to extract total RNA from PBMCs, with at least 5 micrograms per sample. For every donor, an aliquot of PBMCs went through flow cytometry to measure the percentages of naive CD45RAhigh/CD27high T cells. The CDR3 runs 13 residues from the cysteine to the phenylalanine. Just CDR3 DNA is preserved here, 39 bases in frame from base 1. CDR1 and CDR2 (SNHLY, FYNNEI) derive from the germline V gene. Cut back by 3 bases and 0 bases, the V and J ends lie 6 bases apart. This clonotype appeared a few times. Which antigen it targets is not known. No base-level quality is on record; no much larger clone is a single base apart.

What the research found in general, with its limitations: Estimates of total diversity based on one million sequenced T cells were regarded as lower bounds and as underestimates. Because donor CMV infection status was unknown, age-related changes in expanded clonotypes were potentially confounded. The long-lived group showed more naive CD4+ T cells, fewer expanded clones and increased TCR diversity than the aged group, suggesting age selection. The percentage of naive T cells measured by flow cytometry correlated strongly with observed TCR beta diversity. As age increased, observed TCR beta diversity per million T cells dropped in a roughly linear way, and a significant reduction was already evident by age 40. Because profiling used bulk unsorted PBMCs, naive and antigen-experienced compartments could not be compared conclusively.

Libraries were built with 5' RACE. A second roughly 7 to 12 cycle PCR used a sample-barcoded 5' primer and a J-beta primer mix. A unique molecular identifier was introduced onto each TCR beta cDNA molecule by a template-switch 5' adaptor carrying 12 random nucleotides. Each sample yielded at least 3 million CDR3-containing paired-end reads. First-strand cDNA was synthesized from all RNA with the Mint cDNA synthesis kit, primed by a TRBC-specific oligonucleotide. All cDNA was treated with uracil-DNA glycosylase and then went through a first 18-cycle PCR with the universal primers M1SS and BC2_uni_R. For the original study's pipeline: For normalization, 1 million high-quality reads were randomly selected from each sample, with every read carrying a distinct molecular identifier. Instead of being binned into consensus sequences, reads that shared molecular identifiers were thrown out. MiTCR, run with a Q25 quality threshold and the strictest error-elimination algorithm, handled CDR3 identification, clonotype clustering and error correction. A nonparametric unseen species model using Euler transformation provided a lower-bound estimate of total TCR beta diversity. In TCRdb, the public reads were trimmed at Q25 with fastp and aligned with MiXCR, with productive beta chains retained. Rows are unified per CDR3 protein, each entry keeping the most common DNA and genes. The authors' filters were not applied to this entry. This sample comprises approximately 2,000,000 distinct CDR3 sequences, about two fifths of them detected only once. The ten largest clones take up roughly 24% of the sample.

The sequence was obtained from a human donor in good health. Input material: blood. Recombination joined TRBV2 with TRBJ2-7, with no confident D gene call. CDR3 sequence: CASSDRISYEQYF. The DNA sequence follows: TGTGCCAGCAGTGACAGGATCTCCTACGAGCAGTACTTC.